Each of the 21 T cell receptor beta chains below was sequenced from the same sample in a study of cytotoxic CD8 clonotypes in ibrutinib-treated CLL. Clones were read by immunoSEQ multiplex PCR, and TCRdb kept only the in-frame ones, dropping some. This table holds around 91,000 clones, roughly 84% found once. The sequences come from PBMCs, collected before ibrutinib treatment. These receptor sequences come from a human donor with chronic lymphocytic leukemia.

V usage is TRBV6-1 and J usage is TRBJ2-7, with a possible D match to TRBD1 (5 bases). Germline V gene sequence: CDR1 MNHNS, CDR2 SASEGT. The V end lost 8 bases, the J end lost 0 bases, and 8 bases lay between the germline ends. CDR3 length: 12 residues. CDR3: CASYRGSYEQYF. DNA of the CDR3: TGTGCCAGCTATAGGGGCTCCTACGAGCAGTACTTC.

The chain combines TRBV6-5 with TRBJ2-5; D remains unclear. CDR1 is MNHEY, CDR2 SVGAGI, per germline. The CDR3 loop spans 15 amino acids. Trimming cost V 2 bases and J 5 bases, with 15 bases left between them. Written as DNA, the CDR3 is TGTGCCAGCAGTTACAGTCTAGGAGCCACGGAGACCCAGTACTTC. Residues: CASSYSLGATETQYF.

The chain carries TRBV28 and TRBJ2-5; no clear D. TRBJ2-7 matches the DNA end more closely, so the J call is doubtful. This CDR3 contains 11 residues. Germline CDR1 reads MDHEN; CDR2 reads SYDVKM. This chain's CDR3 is CASGRPYEQYF. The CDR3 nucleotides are TGTGCCAGCGGCCGCCCCTACGAGCAGTACTTC.

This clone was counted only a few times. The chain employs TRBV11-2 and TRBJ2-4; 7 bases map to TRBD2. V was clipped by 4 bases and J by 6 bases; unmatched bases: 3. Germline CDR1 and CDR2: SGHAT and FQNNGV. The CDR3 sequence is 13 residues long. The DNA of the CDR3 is TGTGCCAGCAGCTCACGCGGGGGAAACATTCAGTACTTC. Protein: CASSSRGGNIQYF.

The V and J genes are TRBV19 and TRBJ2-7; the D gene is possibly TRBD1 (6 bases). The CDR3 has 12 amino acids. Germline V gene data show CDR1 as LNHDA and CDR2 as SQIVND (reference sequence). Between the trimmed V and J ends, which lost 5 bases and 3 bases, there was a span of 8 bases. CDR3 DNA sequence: TGTGCCAGTAGTGGGACACACTACGAGCAGTACTTC. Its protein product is CASSGTHYEQYF.

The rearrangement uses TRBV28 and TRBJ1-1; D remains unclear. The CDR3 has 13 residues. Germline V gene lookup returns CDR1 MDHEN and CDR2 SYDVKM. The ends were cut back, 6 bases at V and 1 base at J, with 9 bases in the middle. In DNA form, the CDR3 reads TGTGCCAGCAGATATTTGGAGAACACTGAAGCTTTCTTT. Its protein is CASRYLENTEAFF. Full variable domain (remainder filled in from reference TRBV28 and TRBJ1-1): DVKVTQSSRYLVKRTGEKVFLECVQDMDHENMFWYRQDPGLGLRLIYFSYDVKMKEKGDIPEGYSVSREKKERFSLILESASTNQTSMYLCASRYLENTEAFFGQGTRLTVV.

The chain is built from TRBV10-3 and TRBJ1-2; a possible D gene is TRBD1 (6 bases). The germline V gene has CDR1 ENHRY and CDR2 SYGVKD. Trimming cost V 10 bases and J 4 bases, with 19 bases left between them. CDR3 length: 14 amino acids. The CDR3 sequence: CATAGGGAIYGYTF. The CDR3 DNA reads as TGTGCCACTGCGGGTGGGGGCGCGATCTATGGCTACACCTTC.

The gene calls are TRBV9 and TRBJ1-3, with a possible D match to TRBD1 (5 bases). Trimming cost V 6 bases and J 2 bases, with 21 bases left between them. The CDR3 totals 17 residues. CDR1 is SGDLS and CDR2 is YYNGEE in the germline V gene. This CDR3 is CASTRTGSLQAGNTIYF. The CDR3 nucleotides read TGTGCCAGCACCAGGACTGGGAGCCTACAGGCTGGAAACACCATATATTTT.

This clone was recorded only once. The CDR3 protein is CSVEDWRSETQYF. The CDR3 bases are TGCAGCGTTGAAGATTGGCGGTCAGAGACCCAGTACTTC. The gene calls are TRBV29-1 and TRBJ2-5; D call uncertain. The CDR3 consists of 13 residues. V shed 0 bases and J shed 4 bases, with 9 bases lying between them. Germline assignment: CDR1 SQVTM and CDR2 ANQGSEA.

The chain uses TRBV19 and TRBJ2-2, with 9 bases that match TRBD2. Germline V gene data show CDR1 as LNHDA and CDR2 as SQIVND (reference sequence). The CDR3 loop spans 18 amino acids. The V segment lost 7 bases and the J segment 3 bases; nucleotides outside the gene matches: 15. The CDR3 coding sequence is TGTGCCAGTAAGGATGACAGTCTTGGCGGGAGGGACACCGGGGAGCTGTTTTTT. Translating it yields CASKDDSLGGRDTGELFF.

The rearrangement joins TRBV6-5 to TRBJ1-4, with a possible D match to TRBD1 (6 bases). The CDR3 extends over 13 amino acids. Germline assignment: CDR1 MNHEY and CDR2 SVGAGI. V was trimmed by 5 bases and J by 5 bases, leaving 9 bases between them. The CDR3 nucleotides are TGTGCCAGCAGTCGGACAGTCAATGAAAAACTGTTTTTT. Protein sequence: CASSRTVNEKLFF.

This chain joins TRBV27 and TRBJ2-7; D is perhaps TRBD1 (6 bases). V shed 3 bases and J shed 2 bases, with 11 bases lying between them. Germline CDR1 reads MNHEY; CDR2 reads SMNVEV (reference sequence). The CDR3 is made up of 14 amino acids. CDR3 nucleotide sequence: TGTGCCAGCAGTTTCAGCACAGGGACCTACGAGCAGTACTTC. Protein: CASSFSTGTYEQYF.

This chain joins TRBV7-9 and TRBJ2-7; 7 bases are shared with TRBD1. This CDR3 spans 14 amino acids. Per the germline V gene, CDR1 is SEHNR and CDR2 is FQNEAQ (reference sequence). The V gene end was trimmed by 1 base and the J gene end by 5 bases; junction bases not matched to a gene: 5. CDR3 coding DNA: TGTGCCAGCAGCTTAGAACAGGGGCCCCACGAGCAGTACTTC. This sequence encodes CASSLEQGPHEQYF.

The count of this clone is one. This CDR3 is CASRPFWGEDYNEQFF. In DNA form, the CDR3 reads TGTGCCAGCAGGCCATTTTGGGGAGAAGATTACAATGAGCAGTTCTTC. This chain connects TRBV5-6 to TRBJ2-1; possibly TRBD2 for D (5 bases). Germline loops: CDR1 SGHDT, CDR2 YYEEEE. The CDR3 covers 16 residues. Trimming shortened V by 5 bases and J by 4 bases, and 19 bases separated the two germline ends.

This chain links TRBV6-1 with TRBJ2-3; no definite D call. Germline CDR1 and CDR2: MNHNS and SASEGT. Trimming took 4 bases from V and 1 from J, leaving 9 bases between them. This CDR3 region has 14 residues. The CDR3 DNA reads TGTGCCAGCAGTGCGGCGCTCCGCACAGATACGCAGTATTTT. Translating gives CASSAALRTDTQYF.

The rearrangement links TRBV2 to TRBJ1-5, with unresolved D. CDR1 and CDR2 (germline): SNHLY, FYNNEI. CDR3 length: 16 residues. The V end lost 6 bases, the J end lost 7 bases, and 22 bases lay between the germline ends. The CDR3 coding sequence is TGTGCCAGCAGCGCATCCCCGACAAGCTCTTCCCAGCCCCAGCATTTT. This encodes CASSASPTSSSQPQHF.

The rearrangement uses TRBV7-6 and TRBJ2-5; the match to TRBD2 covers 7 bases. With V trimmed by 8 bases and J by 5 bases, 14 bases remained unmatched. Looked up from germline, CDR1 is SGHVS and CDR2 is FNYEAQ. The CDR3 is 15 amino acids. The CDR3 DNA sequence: TGTGCCAGCTCCGTTCTTGGGGGGGTCGGTGAGACCCAGTACTTC. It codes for CASSVLGGVGETQYF.

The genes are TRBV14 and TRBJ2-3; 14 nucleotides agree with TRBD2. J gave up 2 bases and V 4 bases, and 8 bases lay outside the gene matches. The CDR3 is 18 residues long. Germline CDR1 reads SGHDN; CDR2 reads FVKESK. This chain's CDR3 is CASSLGTSGRGFTDTQYF. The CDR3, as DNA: TGTGCCAGCAGCCTCGGGACTAGCGGGAGAGGGTTCACAGATACGCAGTATTTT.

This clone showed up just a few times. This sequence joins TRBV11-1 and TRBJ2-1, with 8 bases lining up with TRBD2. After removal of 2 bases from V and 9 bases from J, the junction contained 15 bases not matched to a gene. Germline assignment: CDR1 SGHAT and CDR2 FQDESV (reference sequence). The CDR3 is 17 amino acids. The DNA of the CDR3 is TGTGCCAGCAGCTTAAAATGGACGGGAGGGTTTCTCGGTGAGCAGTTCTTC. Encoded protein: CASSLKWTGGFLGEQFF.

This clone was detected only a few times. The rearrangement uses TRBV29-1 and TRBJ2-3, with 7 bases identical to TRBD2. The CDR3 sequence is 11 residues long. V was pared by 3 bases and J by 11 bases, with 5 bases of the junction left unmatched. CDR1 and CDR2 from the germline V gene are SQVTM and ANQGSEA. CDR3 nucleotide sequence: TGCAGCGTTGACCCCGGGAGGAGGCAGTATTTT. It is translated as CSVDPGRRQYF.

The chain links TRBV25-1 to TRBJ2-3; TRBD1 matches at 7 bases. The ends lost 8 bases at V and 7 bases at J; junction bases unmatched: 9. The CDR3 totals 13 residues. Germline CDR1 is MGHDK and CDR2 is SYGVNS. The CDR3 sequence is CASAEQGLNTQYF. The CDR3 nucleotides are TGTGCCAGCGCTGAACAGGGGTTGAATACGCAGTATTTT.